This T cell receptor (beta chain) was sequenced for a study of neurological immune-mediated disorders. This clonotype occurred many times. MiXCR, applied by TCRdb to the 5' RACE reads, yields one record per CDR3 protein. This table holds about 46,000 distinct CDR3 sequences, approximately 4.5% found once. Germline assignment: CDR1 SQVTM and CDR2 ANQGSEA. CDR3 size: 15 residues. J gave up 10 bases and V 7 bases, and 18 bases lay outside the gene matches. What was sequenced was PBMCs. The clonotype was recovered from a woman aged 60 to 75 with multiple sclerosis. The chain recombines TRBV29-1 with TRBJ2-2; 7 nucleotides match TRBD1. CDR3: CSAYSRQGRVEELFF. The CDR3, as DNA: TGCAGCGCATATTCGAGACAGGGACGGGTGGAGGAGCTGTTTTTT.